The clone carrying this TCR beta chain was counted a few times. The CDR3 consists of 16 residues. CDR1 is SGHRS and CDR2 is YFSETQ in the germline V gene. Trimming cost V 7 bases and J 1 base, with 17 bases left between them. The sample originates from a study of blood T cell repertoires in COVID-19. Study processing details: Nucleated cell number was recorded as an estimate derived from reference gene primer amplification. Repertoires were generated with immunoSEQ multiplex PCR, while TCRdb's copy carries only in-frame clones and drops some. V, J and clone size derive from that table, while D and trimming were established from the DNA sequence. Of 220,000 or so clones detected, approximately 77% appear once; the ten largest clones hold 3% to 4.5%.

The TCR sequence derives from a woman aged 80 or over with acute or convalescent COVID-19. J is TRBJ2-2 and V is TRBV5-1, with a possible D match to TRBD1 (6 bases). Sequenced material: peripheral blood. This chain's CDR3 is CASRPGVLQNTGELFF. DNA for the CDR3: TGCGCCAGCCGCCCAGGGGTTCTGCAGAACACCGGGGAGCTGTTTTTT.